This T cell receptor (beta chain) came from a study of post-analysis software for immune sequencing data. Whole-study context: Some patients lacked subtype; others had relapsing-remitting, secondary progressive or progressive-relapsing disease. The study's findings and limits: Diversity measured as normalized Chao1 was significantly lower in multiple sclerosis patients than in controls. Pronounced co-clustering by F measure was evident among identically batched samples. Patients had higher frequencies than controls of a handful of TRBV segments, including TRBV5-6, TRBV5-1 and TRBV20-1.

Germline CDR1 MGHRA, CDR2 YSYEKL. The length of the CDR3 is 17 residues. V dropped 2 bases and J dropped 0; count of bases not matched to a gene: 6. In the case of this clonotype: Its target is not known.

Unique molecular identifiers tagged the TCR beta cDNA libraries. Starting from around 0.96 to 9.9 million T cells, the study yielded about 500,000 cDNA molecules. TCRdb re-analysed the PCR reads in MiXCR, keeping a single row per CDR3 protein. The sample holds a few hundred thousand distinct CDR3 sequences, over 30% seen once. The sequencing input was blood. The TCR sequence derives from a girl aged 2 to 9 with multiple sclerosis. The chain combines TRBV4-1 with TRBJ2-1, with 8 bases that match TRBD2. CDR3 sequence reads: CASSQKAGARSYNEQFF. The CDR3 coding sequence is TGCGCCAGCAGCCAAAAAGCGGGGGCCCGCTCCTACAATGAGCAGTTCTTC.